These T cell receptor beta chains were read from a single sample in a study of T cell responses to AZD1222 COVID-19 vaccine. Sequenced by immunoSEQ multiplex PCR; TCRdb stores in-frame clones only, minus some. The data contain roughly 110,000 clones, 90% to 95% of them singletons. The sample consisted of peripheral blood, taken on day 0 of AZD1222 vaccination. All receptors derive from an adult in good health. Both conserved end residues are part of each CDR3. Each record gives: V gene, J gene, D gene, clone size, CDR3 DNA, CDR3 protein. A D gene is named only where the DNA matches it firmly. Clone size appears in some rows only: once, few, many, or a class for an expanded clone.

v_gene: TRBV5-1; j_gene: TRBJ2-2; d_gene: TRBD1; abundance: -; CDR3nt: TGCGCCAGCAGCTTCGGGACAGGGGGCACCGGGGAGCTGTTTTTT; CDR3aa: CASSFGTGGTGELFF
v_gene: TRBV6-1; j_gene: TRBJ1-2; d_gene: -; abundance: -; CDR3nt: TGTGCCAGCAGTGAATCATTCCTACGCTATGGCTACACCTTC; CDR3aa: CASSESFLRYGYTF
v_gene: TRBV10-2; j_gene: TRBJ1-1; d_gene: TRBD1; abundance: once; CDR3nt: TGCGCCAGCACCCAGGGGGCTTGGGTCACTGAAGCTTTCTTT; CDR3aa: CASTQGAWVTEAFF
v_gene: TRBV5-1; j_gene: TRBJ1-4; d_gene: -; abundance: -; CDR3nt: TGCGCCAGCAGCAGCGTTGCGGGGGGAGGTAATGAAAAACTGTTTTTT; CDR3aa: CASSSVAGGGNEKLFF
v_gene: TRBV5-1; j_gene: TRBJ1-2; d_gene: TRBD1; abundance: -; CDR3nt: TGCGCCAGCAGTATCGGACAGGGGAGCGATGGCTACACCTTC; CDR3aa: CASSIGQGSDGYTF
v_gene: TRBV30; j_gene: TRBJ2-7; d_gene: -; abundance: -; CDR3nt: TGTGCCTGGAGGGTCTCCTACGAGCAGTACTTC; CDR3aa: CAWRVSYEQYF
v_gene: TRBV14; j_gene: TRBJ1-1; d_gene: -; abundance: -; CDR3nt: TGTGCCAGCAGCCAAGTTACGGCTGGGGCTGGGGCTTTCTTT; CDR3aa: CASSQVTAGAGAFF
v_gene: TRBV6-6; j_gene: TRBJ1-1; d_gene: TRBD1; abundance: -; CDR3nt: TGTGCCAGCAGTCCGGGACAGGGGGTCACTGAAGCTTTCTTT; CDR3aa: CASSPGQGVTEAFF
v_gene: TRBV18; j_gene: TRBJ2-7; d_gene: -; abundance: few; CDR3nt: TGTGCCAGCTCACCCCGATCTCAACGACAGGCTCATTACGAGCAGTACTTC; CDR3aa: CASSPRSQRQAHYEQYF
v_gene: TRBV30; j_gene: TRBJ1-2; d_gene: -; abundance: -; CDR3nt: TGTGCCTGGAGTAGGGGCAGGGGAACTAACTATGGCTACACCTTC; CDR3aa: CAWSRGRGTNYGYTF
v_gene: TRBV19; j_gene: TRBJ1-2; d_gene: -; abundance: -; CDR3nt: TGTGCCAGTAGTATGGGGGGTGTAGGCTATGGCTACACCTTC; CDR3aa: CASSMGGVGYGYTF
v_gene: TRBV5-1; j_gene: TRBJ2-7; d_gene: TRBD1; abundance: -; CDR3nt: TGCGCCAGCAGCTTGGGACAGGGTTCGTCCGAGCAGTACTTC; CDR3aa: CASSLGQGSSEQYF
v_gene: TRBV7-2; j_gene: TRBJ1-4; d_gene: TRBD1; abundance: once; CDR3nt: TGTGCCAGCAGCTTAGGATCACAGGGGGGAAAACTGTTTTTT; CDR3aa: CASSLGSQGGKLFF
v_gene: TRBV4-1; j_gene: TRBJ1-5; d_gene: -; abundance: once; CDR3nt: TGCGCCAGCAGCCAAGATTCCAGGGCGCGACAGCCCCAGCATTTT; CDR3aa: CASSQDSRARQPQHF
v_gene: TRBV19; j_gene: TRBJ1-6; d_gene: -; abundance: -; CDR3nt: TGTGCCAGTAGTTTCATCGGGAATTCACCCCTCCACTTT; CDR3aa: CASSFIGNSPLHF
v_gene: TRBV27; j_gene: TRBJ2-2; d_gene: -; abundance: -; CDR3nt: TGTGCCAGCAGAAGGGGCGCCGGACTCACCGGGGAGCTGTTTTTT; CDR3aa: CASRRGAGLTGELFF
v_gene: TRBV6-1; j_gene: TRBJ2-2; d_gene: TRBD2; abundance: -; CDR3nt: TGTGCCAGCAGTGCCAAGACTAGCGGGAACACCGGGGAGCTGTTTTTT; CDR3aa: CASSAKTSGNTGELFF
v_gene: TRBV5-6; j_gene: TRBJ2-3; d_gene: -; abundance: -; CDR3nt: TGTGCCAGCAGCTTATCGGCCGCGAAGAAAACGCAGTATTTT; CDR3aa: CASSLSAAKKTQYF
v_gene: TRBV4-3; j_gene: TRBJ2-3; d_gene: -; abundance: -; CDR3nt: TGCGCCAGCAGCCAAGATTATGGGGGGGCCACAGATACGCAGTATTTT; CDR3aa: CASSQDYGGATDTQYF
v_gene: TRBV24-1; j_gene: TRBJ1-2; d_gene: -; abundance: -; CDR3nt: TGTGCCACCAGTGACCCAAGGGACTATGGCTACACCTTC; CDR3aa: CATSDPRDYGYTF
v_gene: TRBV4-2; j_gene: TRBJ2-7; d_gene: -; abundance: -; CDR3nt: TGTGCCAGCAGCCAATCTTCGTCGACGAGGGCCTACGAGCAGTACTTC; CDR3aa: CASSQSSSTRAYEQYF
v_gene: TRBV6-5; j_gene: TRBJ1-1; d_gene: -; abundance: -; CDR3nt: TGTGCCAGCAAAGATCGTAGGAACACTGAAGCTTTCTTT; CDR3aa: CASKDRRNTEAFF
v_gene: TRBV28; j_gene: TRBJ2-7; d_gene: -; abundance: -; CDR3nt: TGTGCCAGCAGTTTGCGGCAGGATAGAGAGCAGTACTTC; CDR3aa: CASSLRQDREQYF
v_gene: TRBV11-2; j_gene: TRBJ1-4; d_gene: -; abundance: -; CDR3nt: TGTGCCAGCAGCTTAGAGGCAGGACACGAAAAACTGTTTTTT; CDR3aa: CASSLEAGHEKLFF
v_gene: TRBV28; j_gene: TRBJ2-7; d_gene: -; abundance: once; CDR3nt: TGTGCCAGCAGTTTTCATGGATACGAGCAGTACTTC; CDR3aa: CASSFHGYEQYF
v_gene: TRBV7-8; j_gene: TRBJ1-4; d_gene: TRBD1; abundance: -; CDR3nt: TGTGCCAGCAGCTTAGGGGACAGGGGGCGGAATGAAAAACTGTTTTTT; CDR3aa: CASSLGDRGRNEKLFF
v_gene: TRBV6-2/TRBV6-3; j_gene: TRBJ1-5; d_gene: -; abundance: -; CDR3nt: TGTGCCAGCGGTTCTCAGCCCCAGCATTTT; CDR3aa: CASGSQPQHF
v_gene: TRBV11-2; j_gene: TRBJ1-6; d_gene: -; abundance: -; CDR3nt: TGTGCCAGCAGCTTAGCTCTCCGGGGGATATCACCCCTCCACTTT; CDR3aa: CASSLALRGISPLHF
v_gene: TRBV19; j_gene: TRBJ2-7; d_gene: -; abundance: -; CDR3nt: TGTGCCAGTAGTCCCCGGGACACTTACGAGCAGTACTTC; CDR3aa: CASSPRDTYEQYF
v_gene: TRBV6-4; j_gene: TRBJ2-1; d_gene: -; abundance: -; CDR3nt: TGTGCCAGCAGTAATAGGGAGAGCAATAAGTTCTTC; CDR3aa: CASSNRESNKFF
v_gene: TRBV18; j_gene: TRBJ2-7; d_gene: TRBD2; abundance: -; CDR3nt: TGTGCCAGCTCACCTCCGGGGGGACGGGGGGCCTACGAGCAGTACTTC; CDR3aa: CASSPPGGRGAYEQYF
v_gene: TRBV11-2; j_gene: TRBJ2-5; d_gene: -; abundance: -; CDR3nt: TGTGCCAGCAGCTTAGGCGGCGGGTGGGGGAGTGAGACCCAGTACTTC; CDR3aa: CASSLGGGWGSETQYF
v_gene: TRBV6-8; j_gene: TRBJ1-4; d_gene: TRBD1; abundance: once; CDR3nt: TGTGCCAGCAGATGGGACAGGGGTTCTGAAAAACTGTTTTTT; CDR3aa: CASRWDRGSEKLFF
v_gene: TRBV27; j_gene: TRBJ2-1; d_gene: TRBD2; abundance: -; CDR3nt: TGTGCCGTCGCGGGGGGCAGCTCCTACAATGAGCAGTTCTTC; CDR3aa: CAVAGGSSYNEQFF
v_gene: TRBV7-3; j_gene: TRBJ1-1; d_gene: -; abundance: -; CDR3nt: TGTGCCAGCAGCTTCCACCCGGGGAACACTGAAGCTTTCTTT; CDR3aa: CASSFHPGNTEAFF
v_gene: TRBV6-5; j_gene: TRBJ1-2; d_gene: -; abundance: -; CDR3nt: TGTGCCAGCACCCAACCAGGGTCCAACTATGGCTACACCTTC; CDR3aa: CASTQPGSNYGYTF
v_gene: TRBV7-3; j_gene: TRBJ2-7; d_gene: TRBD2; abundance: -; CDR3nt: TGTGCCAGCAGCGCGTCGGGACTAGCGGAAGACGAGCAGTACTTC; CDR3aa: CASSASGLAEDEQYF
v_gene: TRBV29-1; j_gene: TRBJ2-1; d_gene: TRBD1; abundance: -; CDR3nt: TGCAGCGCGACAGGGACAGGGACCTACAATGAGCAGTTCTTC; CDR3aa: CSATGTGTYNEQFF
v_gene: TRBV19; j_gene: TRBJ1-3; d_gene: -; abundance: -; CDR3nt: TGTGCCAGTACCATCACGGGGGCTGGAAACACCATATATTTT; CDR3aa: CASTITGAGNTIYF
v_gene: TRBV7-2; j_gene: TRBJ2-6; d_gene: -; abundance: once; CDR3nt: TGTGCCAGCAGCTTGGTTGCGGGCGGGGCCAACGTCCTGACTTTC; CDR3aa: CASSLVAGGANVLTF
v_gene: TRBV18; j_gene: TRBJ2-7; d_gene: TRBD1; abundance: -; CDR3nt: TGTGCCAGCTCCCGCACAGGGGGCGAGCAGTACTTC; CDR3aa: CASSRTGGEQYF
v_gene: TRBV7-3; j_gene: TRBJ1-3; d_gene: -; abundance: -; CDR3nt: TGTGCCAGCAGCTTGAAGGAGGACTCTGGAAACACCATATATTTT; CDR3aa: CASSLKEDSGNTIYF
v_gene: TRBV18; j_gene: TRBJ2-7; d_gene: -; abundance: -; CDR3nt: TGTGCCAGCTCACCGATAGGACAGCGGGACGAGCAGTACTTC; CDR3aa: CASSPIGQRDEQYF
v_gene: TRBV28; j_gene: TRBJ1-1; d_gene: -; abundance: -; CDR3nt: TGTGCCAGCAGTTTTCTGACACCCAACACTGAAGCTTTCTTT; CDR3aa: CASSFLTPNTEAFF
v_gene: TRBV10-1; j_gene: TRBJ2-2; d_gene: TRBD1; abundance: -; CDR3nt: TGCGCCAGCAGTTTCGGGACAGGGGGTCCCGGGGAGCTGTTTTTT; CDR3aa: CASSFGTGGPGELFF
v_gene: TRBV16; j_gene: TRBJ1-1; d_gene: TRBD1; abundance: -; CDR3nt: TGTGCCAGCAGCCACTCCAGGGGGCGCGGGGACACTGAAGCTTTCTTT; CDR3aa: CASSHSRGRGDTEAFF
v_gene: TRBV28; j_gene: TRBJ1-3; d_gene: -; abundance: -; CDR3nt: TGTGCCAGCAGTTTGGGCCGACTCAGCTCTGGAAACACCATATATTTT; CDR3aa: CASSLGRLSSGNTIYF
v_gene: TRBV9; j_gene: TRBJ2-1; d_gene: -; abundance: -; CDR3nt: TGTGCCAGCAGCAGATCTAGCGCCCCCATTTCCCATGAGCAGTTCTTC; CDR3aa: CASSRSSAPISHEQFF
v_gene: TRBV12-3/TRBV12-4; j_gene: TRBJ1-4; d_gene: -; abundance: -; CDR3nt: TGTGCCAGCAGTTCGGATGAAAAACTGTTTTTT; CDR3aa: CASSSDEKLFF